The entry below describes one TCR beta chain. What it binds is not known. J gave up 12 bases and V 0 bases, and 14 bases lay outside the gene matches. This CDR3 contains 15 residues. In germline, CDR1 is GTSNPN, CDR2 SVGIG (reference sequence). The data stem from a study of cytomegalovirus exposure and HLA in healthy donors. Study overall: Findings of an earlier analysis included 90 million to 120 million unique TCR beta sequences from around 180 million T cells. There were approximately 400 genotyped donors. Of these, about 81% fell in the genetic ancestry cluster associated with self-reported Caucasian donors. Findings and caveats of the study: For presence/absence analyses, sequencing depth was assumed to be roughly uniform across donors. Researchers had no immune exposure information except CMV serostatus available.

Researchers ran the PCR with 60 Vbeta and 13 Jbeta primers. Here immunoSEQ multiplex PCR was the method, and the copy in TCRdb shows in-frame clones only, minus some. The sample contains about 160,000 clones, over 65% of which appear only once. The chain couples TRBV30 to TRBJ1-1; 9 bases align to TRBD1. This TCR was sampled from a man in his forties or fifties in good health and CMV-seropositive. The sample comprised PBMCs. The CDR3 DNA reads TGTGCCTGGAGTGTACGGACAGGGGCTAGAGGCGGAACTTTCTTT. Encoded protein: CAWSVRTGARGGTFF.